This T cell receptor beta chain is drawn from a study of blood T cell repertoires in COVID-19. Overall study context: Material from acute and convalescent COVID-19 was sourced from the United States, Italy and Spain. T cells, B-cell-depleted T cells, or PBMCs provided the cDNA or gDNA that served as material.

Between the trimmed V and J ends, which lost 5 bases and 2 bases, there was a span of 13 bases. Germline loops: CDR1 GTSNPN, CDR2 SVGIG (reference sequence). This CDR3 spans 14 amino acids. Original handling: For nucleated cells, counts were estimated from reference gene primer amplification. Profiled with immunoSEQ multiplex PCR; TCRdb holds only in-frame clones, not every one. V and J calls and clone size are copied from that table; D and trimming were computed from the DNA. The data contain a few hundred thousand clones, 65% to 90% of them singletons. The sample was peripheral blood. The genes are TRBV30 and TRBJ1-5, with D possibly being TRBD1 (5 bases). The receptor was derived from a man aged 25 to 40 with active or convalescent COVID-19. In DNA, the CDR3 is TGTGCCTGGGACAGCTCCAATGGCAATCAGCCCCAGCATTTT. Translated: CAWDSSNGNQPQHF. Combining the CDR3 with reference TRBV30 and TRBJ1-5 gives the whole variable domain SQTIHQWPATLVQPVGSPLSLECTVEGTSNPNLYWYRQAAGRGLQLLFYSVGIGQISSEVPQNLSASRPQDRQFILSSKKLLLSDSGFYLCAWDSSNGNQPQHFGDGTRLSIL.